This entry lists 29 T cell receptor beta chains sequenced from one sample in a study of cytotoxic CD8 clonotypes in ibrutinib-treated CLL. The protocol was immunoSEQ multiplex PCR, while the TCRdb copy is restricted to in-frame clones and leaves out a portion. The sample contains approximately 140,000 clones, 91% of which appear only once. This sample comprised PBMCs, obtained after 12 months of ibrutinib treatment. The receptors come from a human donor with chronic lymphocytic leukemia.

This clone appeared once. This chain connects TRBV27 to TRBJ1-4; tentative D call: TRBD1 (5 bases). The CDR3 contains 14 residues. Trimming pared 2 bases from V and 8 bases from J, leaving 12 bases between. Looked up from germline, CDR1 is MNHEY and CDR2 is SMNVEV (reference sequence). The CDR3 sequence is CASSLRGPREKLFF. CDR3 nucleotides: TGTGCCAGCAGTTTAAGGGGTCCTAGAGAAAAACTGTTTTTT.

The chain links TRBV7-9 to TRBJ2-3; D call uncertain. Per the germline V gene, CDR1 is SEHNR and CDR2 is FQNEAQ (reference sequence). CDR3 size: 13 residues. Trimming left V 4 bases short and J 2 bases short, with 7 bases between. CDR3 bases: TGTGCCAGCAGCTCCTACTACACAGATACGCAGTATTTT. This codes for CASSSYYTDTQYF.

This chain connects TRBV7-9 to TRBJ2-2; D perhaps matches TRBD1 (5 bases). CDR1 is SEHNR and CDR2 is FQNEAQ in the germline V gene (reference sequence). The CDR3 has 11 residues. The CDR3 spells CAGRSVGELFF. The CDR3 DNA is TGTGCGGGGCGCAGTGTTGGGGAGCTGTTTTTT.

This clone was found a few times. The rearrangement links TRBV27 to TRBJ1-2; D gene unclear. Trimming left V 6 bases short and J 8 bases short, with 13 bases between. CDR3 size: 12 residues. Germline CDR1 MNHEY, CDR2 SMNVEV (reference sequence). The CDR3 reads CASSREGSGYTF. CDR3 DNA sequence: TGTGCCAGCAGCAGAGAGGGTTCGGGCTACACCTTC.

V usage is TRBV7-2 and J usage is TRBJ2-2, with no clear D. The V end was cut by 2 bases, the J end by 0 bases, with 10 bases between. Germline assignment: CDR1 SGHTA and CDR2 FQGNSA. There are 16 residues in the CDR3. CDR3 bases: TGTGCCAGCAGCTTATGGTGGCCCCCGAACACCGGGGAGCTGTTTTTT. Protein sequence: CASSLWWPPNTGELFF.

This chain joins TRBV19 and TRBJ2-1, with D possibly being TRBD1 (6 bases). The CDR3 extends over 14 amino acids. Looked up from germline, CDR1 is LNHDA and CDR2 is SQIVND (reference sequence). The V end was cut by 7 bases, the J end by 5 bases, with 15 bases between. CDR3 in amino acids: CASKWDIIDNEQFF. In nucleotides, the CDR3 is TGTGCCAGTAAATGGGACATCATAGACAATGAGCAGTTCTTC.

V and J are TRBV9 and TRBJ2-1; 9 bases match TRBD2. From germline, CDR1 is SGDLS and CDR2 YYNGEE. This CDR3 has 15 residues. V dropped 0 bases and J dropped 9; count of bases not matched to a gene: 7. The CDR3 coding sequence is TGTGCCAGCAGCGTAGGCGGGAGGGCCCACGCTGAGCAGTTCTTC. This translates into CASSVGGRAHAEQFF. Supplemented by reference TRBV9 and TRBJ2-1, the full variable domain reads DSGVTQTPKHLITATGQRVTLRCSPRSGDLSVYWYQQSLDQGLQFLIQYYNGEERAKGNILERFSAQQFPDLHSELNLSSLELGDSALYFCASSVGGRAHAEQFFGPGTRLTVL.

CDR3 sequence reads: CASSLAYDRVVYGYTF. Written as DNA, the CDR3 is TGTGCCAGCAGCTTGGCCTACGACAGGGTGGTCTATGGCTACACCTTC. V is TRBV5-4 and J is TRBJ1-2, with TRBD1 matching over 7 bases. Germline-derived CDR1 and CDR2 are SGHNT and YYREEE (reference sequence). J lost 4 bases, V lost 0 bases, and 9 bases had no gene match. The CDR3 totals 16 residues.

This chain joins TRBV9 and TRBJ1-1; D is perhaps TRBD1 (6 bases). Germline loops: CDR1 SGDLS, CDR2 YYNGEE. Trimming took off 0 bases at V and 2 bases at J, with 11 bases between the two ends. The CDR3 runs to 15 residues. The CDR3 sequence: CASSVATGGNTEAFF. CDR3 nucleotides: TGTGCCAGCAGCGTAGCTACTGGGGGCAACACTGAAGCTTTCTTT.

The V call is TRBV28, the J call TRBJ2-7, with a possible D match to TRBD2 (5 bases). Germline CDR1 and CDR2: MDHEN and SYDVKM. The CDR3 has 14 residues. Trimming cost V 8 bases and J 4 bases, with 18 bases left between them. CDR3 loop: CASHSPGIGYEQYF. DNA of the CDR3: TGTGCCAGCCACTCCCCCGGGATCGGTTACGAGCAGTACTTC.

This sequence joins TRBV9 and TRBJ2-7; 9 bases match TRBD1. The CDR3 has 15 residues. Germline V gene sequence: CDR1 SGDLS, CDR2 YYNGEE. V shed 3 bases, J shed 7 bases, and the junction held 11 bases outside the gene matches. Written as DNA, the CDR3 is TGTGCCAGCAGCGCCTGGGGACAGGGCGCGGGTGAGCAGTACTTC. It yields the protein CASSAWGQGAGEQYF.

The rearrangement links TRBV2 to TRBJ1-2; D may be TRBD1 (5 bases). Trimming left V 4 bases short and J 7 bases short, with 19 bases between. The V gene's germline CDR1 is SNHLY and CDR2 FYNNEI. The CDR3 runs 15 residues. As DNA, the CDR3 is TGTGCCAGCAGTGTGGTGAATCGGGGGGTTGGTGGCTACACCTTC. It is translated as CASSVVNRGVGGYTF. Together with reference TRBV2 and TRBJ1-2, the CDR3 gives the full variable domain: EPEVTQTPSHQVTQMGQEVILRCVPISNHLYFYWYRQILGQKVEFLVSFYNNEISEKSEIFDDQFSVERPDGSNFTLKIRSTKLEDSAMYFCASSVVNRGVGGYTFGSGTRLTVV.

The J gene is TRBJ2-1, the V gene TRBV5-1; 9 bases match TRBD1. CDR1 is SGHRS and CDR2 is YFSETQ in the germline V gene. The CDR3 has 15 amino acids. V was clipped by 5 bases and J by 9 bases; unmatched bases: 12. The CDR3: CASREIGDREGEQFF. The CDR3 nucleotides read TGCGCCAGCAGAGAAATAGGGGACAGGGAGGGTGAGCAGTTCTTC.

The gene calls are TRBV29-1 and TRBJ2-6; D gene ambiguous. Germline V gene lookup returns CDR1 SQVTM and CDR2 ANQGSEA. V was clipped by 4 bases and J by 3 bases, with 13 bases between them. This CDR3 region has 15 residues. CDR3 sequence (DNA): TGCAGCGTTGTGAGTGGGTTAGGTGGGGCCAACGTCCTGACTTTC. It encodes CSVVSGLGGANVLTF.

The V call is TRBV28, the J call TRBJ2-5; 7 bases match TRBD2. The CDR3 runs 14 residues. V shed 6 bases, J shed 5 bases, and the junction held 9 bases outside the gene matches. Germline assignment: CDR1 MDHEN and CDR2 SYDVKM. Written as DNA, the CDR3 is TGTGCCAGCAGAAGCAGGGAGGGTCAGGAGACCCAGTACTTC. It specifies CASRSREGQETQYF.

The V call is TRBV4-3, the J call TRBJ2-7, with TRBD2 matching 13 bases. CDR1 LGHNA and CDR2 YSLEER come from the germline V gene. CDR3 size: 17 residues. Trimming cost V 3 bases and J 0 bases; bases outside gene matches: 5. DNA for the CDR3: TGCGCCAGCAGCCAGGGGGGGACTAGCGGGAACTCCTACGAGCAGTACTTC. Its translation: CASSQGGTSGNSYEQYF.

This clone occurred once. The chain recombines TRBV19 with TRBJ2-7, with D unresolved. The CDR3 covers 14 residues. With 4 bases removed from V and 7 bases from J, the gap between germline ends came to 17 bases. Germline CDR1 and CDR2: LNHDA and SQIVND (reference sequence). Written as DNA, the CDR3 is TGTGCCAGTAGTAACAGAGGCAGAGGTTCTGAGCAGTACTTC. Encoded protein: CASSNRGRGSEQYF. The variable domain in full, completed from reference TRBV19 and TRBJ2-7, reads DGGITQSPKYLFRKEGQNVTLSCEQNLNHDAMYWYRQDPGQGLRLIYYSQIVNDFQKGDIAEGYSVSREKKESFPLTVTSAQKNPTAFYLCASSNRGRGSEQYFGPGTRLTVT.

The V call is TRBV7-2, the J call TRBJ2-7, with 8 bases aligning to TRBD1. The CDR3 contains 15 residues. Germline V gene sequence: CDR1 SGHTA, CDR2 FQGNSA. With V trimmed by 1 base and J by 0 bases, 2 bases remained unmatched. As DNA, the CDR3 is TGTGCCAGCAGCTTAGGACAGGGGAGCTCCTACGAGCAGTACTTC. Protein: CASSLGQGSSYEQYF.

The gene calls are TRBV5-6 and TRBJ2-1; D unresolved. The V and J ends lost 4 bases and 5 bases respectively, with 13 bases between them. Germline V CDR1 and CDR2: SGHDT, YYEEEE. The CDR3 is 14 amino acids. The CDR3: CASSPMFANNEQFF. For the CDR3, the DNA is TGTGCCAGCAGCCCCATGTTTGCCAACAATGAGCAGTTCTTC.

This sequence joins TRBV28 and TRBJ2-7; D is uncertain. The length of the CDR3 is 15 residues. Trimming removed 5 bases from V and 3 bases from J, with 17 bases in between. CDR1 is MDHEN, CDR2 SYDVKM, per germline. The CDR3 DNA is TGTGCCAGCAGTCAAGGAAACCTGCACGGCTACGAGCAGTACTTC. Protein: CASSQGNLHGYEQYF.

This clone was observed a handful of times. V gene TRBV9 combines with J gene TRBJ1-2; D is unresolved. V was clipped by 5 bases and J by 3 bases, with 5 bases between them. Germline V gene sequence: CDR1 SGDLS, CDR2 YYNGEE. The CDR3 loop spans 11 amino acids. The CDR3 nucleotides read TGTGCCAGCAGAGATTACTATGGCTACACCTTC. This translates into CASRDYYGYTF.

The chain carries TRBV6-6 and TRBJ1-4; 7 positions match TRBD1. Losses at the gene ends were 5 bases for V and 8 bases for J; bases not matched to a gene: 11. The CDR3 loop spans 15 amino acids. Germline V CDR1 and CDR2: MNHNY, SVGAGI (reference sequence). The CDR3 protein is CASSPLEGAWEKLFF. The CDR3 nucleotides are TGTGCCAGCAGTCCCTTAGAGGGGGCATGGGAAAAACTGTTTTTT.

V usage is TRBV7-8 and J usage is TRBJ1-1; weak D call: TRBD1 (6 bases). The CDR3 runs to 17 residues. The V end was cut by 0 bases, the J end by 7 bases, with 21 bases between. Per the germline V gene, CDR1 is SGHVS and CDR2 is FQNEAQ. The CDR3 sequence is CASSLARGSPGALEAFF. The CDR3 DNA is TGTGCCAGCAGCTTAGCCCGGGGGAGCCCGGGGGCGCTTGAAGCTTTCTTT. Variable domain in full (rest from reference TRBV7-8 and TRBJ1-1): GAGVSQSPRYKVAKRGQDVALRCDPISGHVSLFWYQQALGQGPEFLTYFQNEAQLDKSGLPSDRFFAERPEGSVSTLKIQRTQQEDSAVYLCASSLARGSPGALEAFFGQGTRLTVV.

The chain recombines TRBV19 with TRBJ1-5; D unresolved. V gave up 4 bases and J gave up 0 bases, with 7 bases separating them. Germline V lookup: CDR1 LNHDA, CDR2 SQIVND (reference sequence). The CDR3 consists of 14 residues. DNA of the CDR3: TGTGCCAGTAGTACCCCCTTTAGCAATCAGCCCCAGCATTTT. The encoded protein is CASSTPFSNQPQHF.

CDR3 region: CASSVASDSYGELFF. DNA for the CDR3: TGTGCCAGCAGCGTAGCTTCGGACTCCTACGGGGAGCTGTTTTTT. V and J are TRBV9 and TRBJ2-2; tentatively, D is TRBD2 (5 bases). CDR1 is SGDLS and CDR2 is YYNGEE in the germline V gene. CDR3 length equals 15 residues. The ends were cut back, 0 bases at V and 7 bases at J, with 13 bases in the middle.

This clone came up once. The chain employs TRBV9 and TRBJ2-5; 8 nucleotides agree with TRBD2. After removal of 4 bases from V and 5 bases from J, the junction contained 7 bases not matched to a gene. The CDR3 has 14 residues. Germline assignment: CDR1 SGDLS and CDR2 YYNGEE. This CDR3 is CASSLGTREETQYF. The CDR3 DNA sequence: TGTGCCAGCAGCCTGGGGACTAGGGAGGAGACCCAGTACTTC.

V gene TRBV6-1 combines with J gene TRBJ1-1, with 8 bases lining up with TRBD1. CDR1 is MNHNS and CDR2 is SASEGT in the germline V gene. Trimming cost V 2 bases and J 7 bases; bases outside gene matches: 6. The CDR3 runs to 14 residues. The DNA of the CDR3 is TGTGCCAGCAGTGAATGGACAGGGACTTATGAAGCTTTCTTT. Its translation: CASSEWTGTYEAFF.

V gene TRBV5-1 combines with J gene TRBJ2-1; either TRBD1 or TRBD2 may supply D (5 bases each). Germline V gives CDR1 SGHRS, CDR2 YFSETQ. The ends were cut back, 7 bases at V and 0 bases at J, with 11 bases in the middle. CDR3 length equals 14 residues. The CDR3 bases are TGCGCCAGCTTTGGGGGTCTCTCCTACAATGAGCAGTTCTTC. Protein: CASFGGLSYNEQFF.

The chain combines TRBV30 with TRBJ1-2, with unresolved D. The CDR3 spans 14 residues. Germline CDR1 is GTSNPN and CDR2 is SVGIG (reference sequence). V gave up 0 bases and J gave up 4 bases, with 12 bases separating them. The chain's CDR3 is CAWSVRRRAYGYTF. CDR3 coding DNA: TGTGCCTGGAGTGTCCGACGGAGAGCCTATGGCTACACCTTC.